This T cell receptor (beta chain) was observed in a study of T-cell memory formation after mild COVID-19 (dated by TCRdb to the early 2020s). About the investigation overall: TCR sequence clusters from the two donors were found to be largely donor specific. In a couple of donors, T-cell clones that expanded and contracted after mild COVID-19 were followed by sequencing TCRalpha and TCRbeta repertoires longitudinally. Two young, previously healthy adult volunteers made up the cohort, one male and one female.

Ficoll-Paque density gradient centrifugation was used to isolate PBMCs. The table lists this clonotype with a few counts. The antigen this receptor binds is unknown. Per-base qualities were not stored, and no clone one base away is much larger. Summary of the overall study and its limitations: The second-wave clones that peaked on day 37 were not confirmed to be SARS-CoV-2 specific. Clones contracting from day 15 to 85 had balanced CD4/CD8 phenotypes, while a second wave expanding from day 15 to 37 was biased towards CD4+. Contracting CD4+ clones were found mainly in CM and EM memory subsets, while CD8+ clones were enriched in EMRA. The study covered only a couple of mild cases, and larger cohorts including severe cases with pre-infection samples were considered necessary. Some responding clones were detected in pre-infection memory, suggesting pre-existing cross-reactive memory T cells joined the SARS-CoV-2 response.

Sequencing was performed on an Illumina NovaSeq 6000. TCRalpha and TCRbeta cDNA libraries were built by 5'RACE with constant-segment primers, adding sample barcodes and unique molecular identifiers. Trizol reagent was used to extract RNA from every sample. The libraries were amplified in two PCR steps, and the second step added a second sample barcode and Illumina TruSeq adapters. Sequencing of libraries was performed on an Illumina NovaSeq with 2 x 150 bp paired-end reads. Per the source publication's procedure: With migec v1.2.7, reads were demultiplexed and then collapsed into UMI-guided consensus sequences. Using mixcr v2.1.11, UMI consensuses were aligned to TRA and TRB V and J templates and then assembled into clonotypes. Expanded or contracted clonotypes were those called significant by both edgeR and NoisET, with noise models trained on biological replicates. For edgeR calls, the thresholds were a false discovery rate-adjusted p below 0.01 and a log2 fold-change of 1. PCA with hierarchical clustering of max-normalized trajectories of the 1000 most abundant clonotypes was used as exploratory dynamics analysis. Separately sequenced CD4+ and CD8+ repertoires were used to assign the CD4 or CD8 phenotype of responding clones. TCRdb handled the public reads itself, with Q25 trimming in fastp and clone calling in MiXCR, and kept productive beta chains. Identical CDR3 protein sequences are pooled into one entry, listed with their most common genes and DNA. TCRdb assigned the V and J calls; the authors' analysis was not used. Within this sample are approximately 580,000 distinct CDR3 sequences, with about a fifth of them counted one time only. The ten largest clones represent around an eighth of the sample.

The clonotype was recovered from an adult woman who had mild COVID-19 (a few samples of this study predate the infection). The sample titles of this study are shuffled in the database, so cell type and time point are left out; the donor was told from shared clones. Material for sequencing was PBMCs or a T cell subset sorted from them (not recorded which).

The nucleotide sequence is TGCAGTGCCCCCCGGTTGGATGAGCAGTTCTTC. Translated, this gives CSAPRLDEQFF. Here the chain combines TRBV20-1 and TRBJ2-1; the D segment cannot be called with confidence. From cysteine to phenylalanine, the CDR3 is 11 amino acids long. The sequence is cut down to CDR3 DNA, 33 bases in frame from base 1. Trimming takes 6 bases from V and 8 bases from J, and the germline ends sit 11 bases apart. The germline V gene (reference sequence) supplies CDR1 DFQATT and CDR2 SNEGSKA.